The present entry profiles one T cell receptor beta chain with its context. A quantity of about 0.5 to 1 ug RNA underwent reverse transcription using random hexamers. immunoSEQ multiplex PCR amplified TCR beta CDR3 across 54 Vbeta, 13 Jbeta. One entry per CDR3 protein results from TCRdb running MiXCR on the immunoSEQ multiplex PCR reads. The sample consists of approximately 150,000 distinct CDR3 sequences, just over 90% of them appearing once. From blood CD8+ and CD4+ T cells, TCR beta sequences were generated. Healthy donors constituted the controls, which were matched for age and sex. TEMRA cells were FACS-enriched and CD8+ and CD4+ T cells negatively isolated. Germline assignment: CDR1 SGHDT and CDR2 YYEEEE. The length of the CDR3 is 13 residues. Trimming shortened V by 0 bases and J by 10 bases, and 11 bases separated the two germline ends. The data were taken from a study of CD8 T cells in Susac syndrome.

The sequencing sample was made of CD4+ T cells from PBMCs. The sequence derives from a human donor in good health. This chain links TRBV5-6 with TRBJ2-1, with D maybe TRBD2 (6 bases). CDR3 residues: CASSLAPAGEQFF. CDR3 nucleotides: TGTGCCAGCAGCTTGGCCCCGGCGGGGGAGCAGTTCTTC. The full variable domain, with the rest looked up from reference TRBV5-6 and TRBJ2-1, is DAGVTQSPTHLIKTRGQQVTLRCSPKSGHDTVSWYQQALGQGPQFIFQYYEEEERQRGNFPDRFSGHQFPNYSSELNVNALLLGDSALYLCASSLAPAGEQFFGPGTRLTVL.